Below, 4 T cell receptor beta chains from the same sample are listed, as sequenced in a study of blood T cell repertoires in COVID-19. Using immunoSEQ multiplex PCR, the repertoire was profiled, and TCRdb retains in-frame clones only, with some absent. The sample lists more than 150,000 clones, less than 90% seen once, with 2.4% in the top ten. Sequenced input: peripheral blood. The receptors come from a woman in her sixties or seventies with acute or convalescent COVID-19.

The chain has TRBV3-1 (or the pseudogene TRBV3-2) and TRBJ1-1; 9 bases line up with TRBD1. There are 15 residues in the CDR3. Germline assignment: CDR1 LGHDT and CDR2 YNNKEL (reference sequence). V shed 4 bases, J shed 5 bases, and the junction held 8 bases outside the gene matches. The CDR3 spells CASSPRDREGTEAFF. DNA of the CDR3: TGTGCCAGCAGCCCTCGGGACAGGGAGGGGACTGAAGCTTTCTTT.

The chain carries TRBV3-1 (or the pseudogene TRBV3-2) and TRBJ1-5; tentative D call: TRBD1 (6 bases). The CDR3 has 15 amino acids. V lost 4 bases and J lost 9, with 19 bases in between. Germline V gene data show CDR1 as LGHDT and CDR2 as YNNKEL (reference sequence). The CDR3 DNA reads TGTGCCAGCAGCCCCGAACACAGGGAGCGTTGGCCCCAGCATTTT. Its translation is CASSPEHRERWPQHF.

The CDR3 sequence: CASSSQGPQGNSPLHF. As DNA, the CDR3 is TGTGCCAGCAGCTCTCAGGGGCCCCAGGGTAATTCACCCCTCCACTTT. The chain is built from TRBV7-2 and TRBJ1-6; a weak D match, TRBD1 (6 bases). The germline V and J ends were trimmed by 4 bases and 6 bases, with 16 bases remaining between them. This CDR3 contains 16 residues. CDR1 is SGHTA and CDR2 is FQGNSA in the germline V gene.

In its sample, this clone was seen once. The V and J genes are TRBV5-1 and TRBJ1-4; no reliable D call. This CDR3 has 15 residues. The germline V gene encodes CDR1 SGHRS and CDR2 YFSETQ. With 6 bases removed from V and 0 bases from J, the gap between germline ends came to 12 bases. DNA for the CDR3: TGCGCCAGCAAGAGCTTACCATCAACTAATGAAAAACTGTTTTTT. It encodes CASKSLPSTNEKLFF.